One and the same sample provided the 6 T cell receptor beta chains below, sequenced in a study of T cells in Graves' hyperthyroidism and ophthalmopathy. RNA transcripts served as the template for amplifying TCR beta CDR3 regions. When the TCR CDR3 underwent first-round RT-PCR, the HTBI primer set was used. One entry per CDR3 protein, called by TCRdb with MiXCR from the multiplex PCR reads. Of a few hundred thousand distinct CDR3 sequences in the sample, around 16% were seen once. Source material: blood. All receptors derive from a woman aged 45-65 years with Graves' hyperthyroidism.

This clonotype was picked up a small number of times. This rearrangement joins TRBV28 to TRBJ1-2; TRBD1 matches at 12 bases. This CDR3 has 23 amino acids. Trimming cost V 2 bases and J 3 bases; bases outside gene matches: 25. The germline V gene encodes CDR1 MDHEN and CDR2 SYDVKM. The CDR3, as DNA: TGTGCCAGCAGTTTACCCAATCACATTCCCGGGACAGGGGGCTTTCCTTCCGACTATGGCTACACCTTC. It encodes CASSLPNHIPGTGGFPSDYGYTF.

This clonotype was observed once. The chain couples TRBV5-1 to TRBJ2-6; 14 bases match TRBD2. J gave up 0 bases and V 4 bases, and 6 bases lay outside the gene matches. CDR1 SGHRS and CDR2 YFSETQ come from the germline V gene. The CDR3 sequence is 19 residues long. CDR3 sequence (DNA): TGCGCCAGCAGCGGAGGACTAGCGGGAGGACTCTCTGGGGCCAACGTCCTGACTTTC. It translates to CASSGGLAGGLSGANVLTF.

The chain carries TRBV9 and TRBJ2-1, with D unclear. The CDR3 has 15 amino acids. V dropped 4 bases and J dropped 7 bases, with 18 bases sitting between them. CDR1 is SGDLS, CDR2 YYNGEE, per germline. The CDR3 loop reads CASSPNPTYLNEQFF. Written as DNA, the CDR3 is TGTGCCAGCAGCCCCAACCCAACATACTTGAATGAGCAGTTCTTC.

In this sample, this clonotype turned up many times. V is TRBV7-9 and J is TRBJ2-3, with D perhaps TRBD1 or TRBD2 (5 bases each). In germline, CDR1 is SEHNR, CDR2 FQNEAQ (reference sequence). This CDR3 comprises 15 residues. Trimming shortened V by 5 bases and J by 2 bases, and 14 bases separated the two germline ends. The CDR3 DNA reads TGTGCCAGCAGCATAACTAGTGGGGCCACAGATACGCAGTATTTT. Amino acids: CASSITSGATDTQYF.

The chain has TRBV3-1 and TRBJ2-2; 9 bases align to TRBD2. J was trimmed by 0 bases and V by 1 base; bases with no gene match: 6. This CDR3 spans 18 amino acids. Germline V gene sequence: CDR1 LGHDT, CDR2 YNNKEL (reference sequence). The CDR3 nucleotides read TGTGCCAGCAGCCAAGCTGGTCTAGCGGGGACGAACACCGGGGAGCTGTTTTTT. Protein product: CASSQAGLAGTNTGELFF.

In this sample, this clonotype turned up a few times. The chain has TRBV6-1 and TRBJ1-6; D perhaps matches TRBD1 (6 bases). Trimming cost V 7 bases and J 0 bases, with 16 bases left between them. Per germline, CDR1 MNHNS and CDR2 SASEGT. The CDR3 runs to 17 residues. CDR3 protein: CASTPQGSSSYNSPLHF. CDR3 DNA sequence: TGTGCCAGCACCCCCCAGGGGAGTAGCTCCTATAATTCACCCCTCCACTTT.